Listed here is a single T cell receptor (beta chain). These data belong to a study of tissue T cells after allogeneic stem cell transplantation. This table comes from immunoSEQ multiplex PCR, and its TCRdb copy is limited to in-frame clones, with some not included. Among 1,400 to 1,500 clones listed, about 85% were seen once. This TCR derives from a male patient at least 60 years old with steroid-refractory graft-versus-host disease after an allogeneic stem cell transplant. Some T cells could come from the graft donor. Sequences were derived from blood, sampled at autopsy.

For the CDR3, the DNA is TGCAGTGCTAGTCGACGGTTCCGGGACGGTGGCTACACCTTC. This gives the protein CSASRRFRDGGYTF. The genes are TRBV20-1 and TRBJ1-2; D possibly corresponds to TRBD1 (5 bases). The ends were cut back, 3 bases at V and 7 bases at J, with 18 bases in the middle. From germline, CDR1 is DFQATT and CDR2 SNEGSKA (reference sequence). This CDR3 has 14 amino acids.